The rows below give T cell receptor beta chains drawn from one sample of a study of blood T cell repertoires in COVID-19. Here immunoSEQ multiplex PCR was the method, and the copy in TCRdb shows in-frame clones only, minus some. The sample lists about 150,000 clones, around 84% occurring once. The sample consisted of PBMCs or T cells enriched from blood (not recorded which). Source of these receptors: a man between 45 and 60 years old who had recovered from COVID-19. Both conserved end residues are part of each CDR3. The D gene is left open where the match is weak. Clone size, where shown, is once, few, many, or a class for clones that have expanded.

clone size	D gene	V gene	J gene	CDR3 protein	CDR3 DNA
.	.	TRBV15	TRBJ2-1	CATSRDMRSYNEQFF	TGTGCCACCAGCAGAGATATGCGTTCCTACAATGAGCAGTTCTTC
.	.	TRBV2	TRBJ1-2	CASSGAANYGYTF	TGTGCCAGCAGTGGGGCAGCTAACTATGGCTACACCTTC
.	TRBD1	TRBV19	TRBJ1-5	CASSWGGSGTGGRGQPQHF	TGTGCCAGTAGTTGGGGAGGCTCCGGGACAGGGGGCCGAGGGCAGCCCCAGCATTTT
.	.	TRBV4-2	TRBJ2-3	CASSQAEAGITDTQYF	TGTGCCAGCAGCCAAGCAGAGGCGGGTATCACAGATACGCAGTATTTT
.	.	TRBV9	TRBJ1-2	CASSVGESYGYTF	TGTGCCAGCAGCGTAGGGGAGTCCTACGGCTACACCTTC
few	.	TRBV7-8	TRBJ2-7	CASSSTGVSYEQYF	TGTGCCAGCAGCTCGACGGGAGTATCCTACGAGCAGTACTTC
.	TRBD2	TRBV18	TRBJ2-5	CASSLGLAVAETQYF	TGTGCCAGCTCACTCGGACTAGCGGTTGCGGAGACCCAGTACTTC
.	.	TRBV7-2	TRBJ2-5	CASSTQGLEETQYF	TGTGCCAGCAGCACACAGGGTCTCGAAGAGACCCAGTACTTC
.	TRBD2	TRBV2	TRBJ2-2	CASTLLRLAGPYTGELFF	TGTGCCAGCACACTCCTCAGGCTAGCGGGGCCATACACCGGGGAGCTGTTTTTT
once	TRBD1	TRBV6-2/TRBV6-3	TRBJ2-7	CASSYPPGQSYEQYF	TGTGCCAGCAGTTACCCTCCGGGACAGTCCTACGAGCAGTACTTC
.	.	TRBV11-3	TRBJ1-2	CASSLEDTRHTF	TGTGCCAGCAGCTTGGAAGACACCCGCCACACCTTC
.	TRBD1	TRBV27	TRBJ2-1	CASRSWDRGRDNEQFF	TGTGCCAGCAGATCCTGGGACAGGGGAAGGGACAATGAGCAGTTCTTC
.	.	TRBV6-5	TRBJ2-7	CASSPDRTTYEQYF	TGTGCCAGCAGTCCCGACAGGACCACCTACGAGCAGTACTTC
.	TRBD2	TRBV9	TRBJ2-3	CASTETSGGVDTQYF	TGTGCCAGCACCGAGACTAGCGGGGGGGTAGATACGCAGTATTTT
many	.	TRBV7-7	TRBJ2-5	CASSSGRTAQETQYF	TGTGCTAGCAGCTCCGGCCGAACAGCCCAAGAGACCCAGTACTTC
.	TRBD1	TRBV11-2	TRBJ1-4	CASSRTGGNEKLFF	TGTGCCAGCAGCCGGACAGGGGGTAATGAAAAACTGTTTTTT
.	TRBD2	TRBV9	TRBJ2-3	CASSVRTSGGAPDTQYF	TGTGCCAGCAGCGTGAGGACTAGCGGGGGAGCACCAGATACGCAGTATTTT
.	.	TRBV24-1	TRBJ2-3	CATSDGRRSRTTNTDTQYF	TGTGCCACCAGTGATGGCAGAAGATCCAGGACTACCAACACAGATACGCAGTATTTT
once	TRBD2	TRBV9	TRBJ2-2	CASSASGTRSWTGELFF	TGTGCCAGCAGCGCCTCCGGGACTAGGTCTTGGACCGGGGAGCTGTTTTTT
.	.	TRBV19	TRBJ1-2	CASSIPTVDYGYTF	TGTGCCAGTAGTATACCTACGGTCGACTATGGCTACACCTTC
.	.	TRBV13	TRBJ2-7	CASSLGLCEQYF	TGTGCCAGCAGCTTAGGACTTTGCGAGCAGTACTTC
once	.	TRBV7-6	TRBJ2-3	CASSLGISGTTDTQYF	TGTGCCAGCAGCTTAGGGATTAGCGGTACGACAGATACGCAGTATTTT
.	TRBD1	TRBV5-1	TRBJ2-3	CASSPGTGGTDTQYF	TGCGCCAGCAGCCCCGGGACAGGGGGCACAGATACGCAGTATTTT
.	TRBD1	TRBV19	TRBJ2-7	CASSTLTGVSEQYF	TGTGCCAGTAGTACCCTCACAGGGGTTAGCGAGCAGTACTTC
.	.	TRBV5-6	TRBJ1-1	CASSLPAGMNTEAFF	TGTGCCAGCAGCTTGCCGGCAGGGATGAACACTGAAGCTTTCTTT
.	TRBD1	TRBV4-3	TRBJ1-2	CASSQEGQGLGYGYTF	TGCGCCAGCAGCCAAGAGGGACAGGGGCTCGGCTATGGCTACACCTTC
.	.	TRBV3-1/TRBV3-2	TRBJ1-5	CASSHRGGVGQPQHF	TGTGCCAGCAGCCACCGAGGCGGGGTAGGTCAGCCCCAGCATTTT
.	TRBD1	TRBV14	TRBJ1-1	CASSRGWKGANTEAFF	TGTGCCAGCAGCCGGGGATGGAAGGGGGCGAACACTGAAGCTTTCTTT
.	TRBD2	TRBV3-1/TRBV3-2	TRBJ2-3	CASSQERLAGGGGDTQYF	TGTGCCAGCAGCCAAGAGCGGCTAGCGGGGGGAGGAGGAGATACGCAGTATTTT
.	TRBD1	TRBV5-6	TRBJ1-6	CASSLQGRSSPLHF	TGTGCCAGCAGCTTACAGGGGCGTAGTTCACCCCTCCACTTT
.	.	TRBV3-1/TRBV3-2	TRBJ2-2	CASSQGLETWSGELFF	TGTGCCAGCAGCCAAGGACTAGAGACCTGGTCCGGGGAGCTGTTTTTT
.	.	TRBV5-1	TRBJ1-2	CASSLSGYGYTF	TGCGCCAGCAGCTTGTCAGGGTACGGCTACACCTTC
.	TRBD1	TRBV5-4	TRBJ1-6	CASSHGTGENISPLHF	TGTGCCAGCAGCCACGGGACAGGGGAAAATATTTCACCCCTCCACTTT
.	TRBD1	TRBV25-1	TRBJ1-2	CASSERQGYIGYTF	TGTGCCAGCAGTGAGCGACAGGGGTATATTGGCTACACCTTC
.	.	TRBV6-6	TRBJ1-5	CASSSRGNQPQHF	TGTGCCAGCAGTTCTCGAGGCAATCAGCCCCAGCATTTT
.	TRBD1	TRBV7-3	TRBJ1-1	CASSQDRDTEAFF	TGTGCCAGCAGCCAAGACAGGGATACTGAAGCTTTCTTT
.	.	TRBV3-1/TRBV3-2	TRBJ1-2	CASSTGSGGGYGYTF	TGTGCCAGCAGCACAGGGAGCGGGGGTGGCTATGGCTACACCTTC
.	.	TRBV4-2	TRBJ2-2	CASSQPKETGELFF	TGTGCCAGCAGCCAACCTAAGGAGACCGGGGAGCTGTTTTTT
.	TRBD1	TRBV5-5	TRBJ2-3	CASSLGTGANTQYF	TGTGCCAGCAGCTTAGGGACAGGGGCAAATACGCAGTATTTT
.	TRBD1	TRBV11-2	TRBJ1-4	CASSSYRGRVEKLFF	TGTGCCAGCAGCTCCTACAGGGGGCGCGTTGAAAAACTGTTTTTT
.	.	TRBV9	TRBJ2-7	CASSPEGSEAYEQYF	TGTGCCAGCAGCCCCGAGGGTAGCGAGGCCTACGAGCAGTACTTC
.	TRBD2	TRBV25-1	TRBJ2-3	CASSEALLAGPTDTQYF	TGTGCCAGCAGTGAAGCTTTACTAGCGGGTCCCACAGATACGCAGTATTTT
.	TRBD1	TRBV6-2/TRBV6-3	TRBJ1-6	CASSSQGAGSYNSPLHF	TGTGCCAGCAGCTCTCAGGGGGCTGGATCCTATAATTCACCCCTCCACTTT
.	.	TRBV9	TRBJ1-4	CASSSGGGRWEKLFF	TGTGCCAGCAGCTCCGGCGGCGGGCGTTGGGAAAAACTGTTTTTT
.	.	TRBV10-3	TRBJ1-1	CAISGLGQTNTEAFF	TGTGCCATCAGTGGCCTCGGACAGACAAACACTGAAGCTTTCTTT
.	.	TRBV2	TRBJ1-5	CASRGGGPFYSNQPQHF	TGTGCCAGCAGGGGAGGGGGTCCCTTTTATAGCAATCAGCCCCAGCATTTT
.	TRBD1	TRBV6-5	TRBJ1-1	CASSKTGRMNTEAFF	TGTGCCAGCAGCAAGACAGGGAGAATGAACACTGAAGCTTTCTTT
.	TRBD1	TRBV7-9	TRBJ1-3	CASTARGGRDTIYF	TGTGCCAGCACCGCCCGAGGGGGCCGAGACACCATATATTTT
.	.	TRBV19	TRBJ2-1	CASSIQGSSYNEQFF	TGTGCCAGTAGTATTCAGGGGAGCTCCTACAATGAGCAGTTCTTC
.	.	TRBV6-5	TRBJ2-1	CASSYTGSYNEQFF	TGTGCCAGCAGTTACACGGGATCCTACAATGAGCAGTTCTTC
.	.	TRBV7-2	TRBJ1-5	CASSSYSNQPQHF	TGTGCCAGCAGTAGCTATAGCAATCAGCCCCAGCATTTT
.	.	TRBV30	TRBJ1-1	CAWSVNRRRMNTEAFF	TGTGCCTGGAGTGTAAATCGGCGCAGGATGAACACTGAAGCTTTCTTT
.	.	TRBV15	TRBJ1-1	CATSRDPGTLNTEAFF	TGTGCCACCAGCAGAGATCCTGGGACACTGAACACTGAAGCTTTCTTT
.	.	TRBV5-1	TRBJ2-5	CASSLARETQYF	TGCGCCAGCAGCTTGGCCAGGGAGACCCAGTACTTC
.	.	TRBV5-6	TRBJ2-2	CASSLERRGRIPGELFF	TGTGCCAGCAGCTTGGAACGGCGGGGCCGTATCCCCGGGGAGCTGTTTTTT